Listed below are T cell receptor beta chains from one sample, sequenced in a study of shared clonotypes between healthy human individuals. The protocol was immunoSEQ multiplex PCR, while the TCRdb copy is restricted to in-frame clones and leaves out a portion. The repertoire consists of some 87,000 clones, with almost 70% occurring once and the leading ten covering approximately 46%. Sequenced: memory CD8+ T cells sorted from blood. The receptors were gathered from a man aged 25 to 40 in good health. The CDR3 runs from the conserved cysteine through the conserved F or W. Each record gives: D gene, clone size, J gene, V gene, CDR3 protein, CDR3 DNA. D genes are given only for firm matches. Only part of the rows carry a size: once, few, many, or a class if the clone is expanded.

.	.	TRBJ1-1	TRBV11-1	CASSVGWNTEAFF	TGTGCCAGCAGTGTTGGCTGGAACACTGAAGCTTTCTTT
.	.	TRBJ2-2	TRBV7-6	CASSSRLDRELFF	TGTGCCAGCAGCTCTCGACTAGATAGGGAGCTGTTTTTT
.	.	TRBJ2-3	TRBV7-9	CASSLFRADTQYF	TGTGCCAGCAGCTTATTCCGGGCAGATACGCAGTATTTT
TRBD1	.	TRBJ2-7	TRBV10-3	CAISQGADEQYF	TGTGCCATCAGCCAGGGGGCGGACGAGCAGTACTTC
.	.	TRBJ2-1	TRBV27	CASSLARYHNEQFF	TGTGCCAGCAGTTTAGCTAGGTATCACAATGAGCAGTTCTTC
.	.	TRBJ1-5	TRBV2	CASSDRENQPQHF	TGTGCCAGCAGTGACAGGGAAAATCAGCCCCAGCATTTT
.	.	TRBJ1-1	TRBV29-1	CSVGRMNTEAFF	TGCAGCGTTGGTCGGATGAACACTGAAGCTTTCTTT
.	many	TRBJ1-4	TRBV28	CASRPGEREEKLFF	TGTGCCAGCAGACCAGGGGAAAGGGAGGAAAAACTGTTTTTT
.	.	TRBJ1-1	TRBV9	CASSVALDTEAFF	TGTGCCAGCAGCGTAGCCTTAGACACTGAAGCTTTCTTT
.	once	TRBJ1-2	TRBV11-3	CASSLDSYGYTF	TGTGCCAGCAGCTTGGACAGCTATGGCTACACCTTC
.	.	TRBJ2-1	TRBV4-1	CASSQQSLFYNEQFF	TGCGCCAGCAGCCAACAGAGTTTGTTCTACAATGAGCAGTTCTTC
TRBD1	many	TRBJ2-3	TRBV4-1	CASSYRQGRTDTQYF	TGCGCCAGCAGCTATAGACAGGGCCGCACAGATACGCAGTATTTT
.	.	TRBJ2-7	TRBV25-1	CASSAPPESGRYYEQYF	TGTGCCAGCAGTGCACCTCCCGAGTCGGGCCGATACTACGAGCAGTACTTC
.	.	TRBJ2-1	TRBV5-1	CASSLSLTAGNEQFF	TGCGCCAGCAGCTTGAGCCTGACTGCCGGAAATGAGCAGTTCTTC
.	.	TRBJ1-4	TRBV11-2	CASSSRASGKLFF	TGTGCCAGCAGCTCTCGGGCGTCTGGAAAACTGTTTTTT
.	.	TRBJ2-7	TRBV7-9	CASSFFSGSYEQYF	TGTGCCAGCAGCTTTTTTAGCGGCAGCTACGAGCAGTACTTC
.	once	TRBJ1-3	TRBV18	CASSPRAGFDTIYF	TGTGCCAGCTCACCACGCGCGGGCTTTGACACCATATATTTT
.	.	TRBJ1-3	TRBV7-6	CASSSGRSSGNTIYF	TGTGCCAGCAGCTCGGGACGGTCCTCTGGAAACACCATATATTTT
.	.	TRBJ2-1	TRBV7-9	CASTPGGYNEQFF	TGTGCCAGCACACCAGGCGGATACAATGAGCAGTTCTTC
TRBD2	many	TRBJ2-1	TRBV11-2	CASSFGTAGVADNEQFF	TGTGCCAGCAGCTTTGGAACTGCGGGAGTCGCTGACAATGAGCAGTTCTTC
TRBD1	.	TRBJ1-2	TRBV5-1	CASSLTTGPYGYTF	TGCGCCAGCAGCTTGACGACAGGGCCCTATGGCTACACCTTC
TRBD2	few	TRBJ2-1	TRBV27	CASEAGNRNEQFF	TGTGCCAGCGAAGCGGGAAATCGGAATGAGCAGTTCTTC
.	few	TRBJ2-7	TRBV5-8	CASSLGLNVYEQYF	TGTGCCAGCAGCTTGGGCCTAAATGTCTACGAGCAGTACTTC
TRBD1	.	TRBJ2-6	TRBV27	CASRDRQGSGANVLTF	TGTGCCAGCAGAGATAGACAGGGTAGTGGGGCCAACGTCCTGACTTTC
TRBD1	.	TRBJ2-7	TRBV6-9	CASSPSGQGLEQYF	TGTGCCAGCAGTCCAAGCGGACAGGGGCTCGAGCAGTACTTC
.	many	TRBJ2-3	TRBV5-5	CASSLGAVLSTDTQYF	TGTGCCAGCAGCTTAGGAGCGGTACTTAGCACAGATACGCAGTATTTT
.	.	TRBJ2-4	TRBV29-1	CSVGARVQYF	TGCAGCGTTGGGGCCCGGGTTCAGTACTTC
.	.	TRBJ2-3	TRBV13	CASRGSGRGSTDTQYF	TGTGCCAGCAGGGGATCGGGCAGGGGTAGCACAGATACGCAGTATTTT
.	.	TRBJ2-5	TRBV5-4	CASSPGVETQYF	TGTGCCAGCAGCCCCGGGGTTGAGACCCAGTACTTC
.	.	TRBJ1-2	TRBV6-5	CASSSRDRAYYGYTF	TGTGCCAGCAGTAGCCGGGACCGAGCGTACTATGGCTACACCTTC